This TCR beta chain comes out of a study of cytomegalovirus exposure and HLA in healthy donors. Study-level findings and limits: Data from an earlier analysis indicated that most TCR beta V segments were productive either about 90% or about 30% of the time. Relative to equally common others, HLA-associated TCR beta chains showed greater clonal expansion in a later analysis. It was assumed in the presence/absence analyses that sequencing depth was roughly uniform across donors.

Vbeta (60) and Jbeta (13) primers were used in the PCR. Clones were sequenced by immunoSEQ multiplex PCR, and TCRdb holds only the in-frame ones, with some missing. The table has 150,000 or so clones, nearly 10% seen once. About this clone: Its antigen is still unknown.

Germline V gene lookup returns CDR1 MNHNS and CDR2 SASEGT. The CDR3 is 15 residues long. After removal of 1 base from V and 5 bases from J, the junction contained 5 bases not matched to a gene. The chain has TRBV6-1 and TRBJ2-5; the match to TRBD2 covers 9 bases. The sequencing sample was made of PBMCs. This clonotype originated in a man aged 50 or older in good health and CMV-seronegative. The chain's CDR3 is CASSEVAGDGETQYF. The CDR3 DNA follows: TGTGCCAGCAGTGAAGTAGCGGGAGACGGTGAGACCCAGTACTTC.